This T cell receptor beta chain is from a study of T cell responses to AZD1222 COVID-19 vaccine. To note about this clone: The antigen remains undetermined.

Sequenced by immunoSEQ multiplex PCR; TCRdb stores in-frame clones only, minus some. The sample has about 160,000 clones, 89% seen once. J gave up 1 base and V 1 base, and 7 bases lay outside the gene matches. The CDR3 sequence is 17 residues long. In germline, CDR1 is SGHNT, CDR2 YENEEA. The study's findings and limits: Sampling captured repertoires only after the peak T cell response. Most donors were white British and more were female, and clonal diversity was possibly underestimated.

The J gene is TRBJ2-1, the V gene TRBV11-3, with TRBD1 identical over 7 bases. The sequence was collected from an adult in good health. Sequencing was performed on peripheral blood, taken on day 0 of AZD1222 vaccination. CDR3 amino acids: CASSLASQGISYNEQFF. The CDR3 DNA sequence: TGTGCCAGCAGCTTAGCTTCACAGGGGATATCCTACAATGAGCAGTTCTTC.